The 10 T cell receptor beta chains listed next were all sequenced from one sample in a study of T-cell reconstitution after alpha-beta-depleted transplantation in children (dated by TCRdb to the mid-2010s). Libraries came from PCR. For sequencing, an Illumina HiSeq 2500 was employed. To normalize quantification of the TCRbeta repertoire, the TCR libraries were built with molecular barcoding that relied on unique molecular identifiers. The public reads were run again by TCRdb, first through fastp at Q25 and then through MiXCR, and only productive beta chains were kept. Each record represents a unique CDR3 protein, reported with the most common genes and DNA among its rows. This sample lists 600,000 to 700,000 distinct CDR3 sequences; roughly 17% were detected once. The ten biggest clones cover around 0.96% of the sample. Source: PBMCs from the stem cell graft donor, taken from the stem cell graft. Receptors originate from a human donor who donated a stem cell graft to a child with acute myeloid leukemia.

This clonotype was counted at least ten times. The chain's CDR3 is CASSLTPGQVSGANVLTF. The CDR3 DNA sequence: TGTGCCAGCAGCTTAACTCCGGGACAAGTCTCTGGGGCCAACGTCCTGACTTTC. The V gene is TRBV11-2, the J gene TRBJ2-6; D is perhaps TRBD1 (6 bases). In germline, CDR1 is SGHAT, CDR2 FQNNGV. CDR3 length equals 18 residues. The germline V and J ends were trimmed by 2 bases and 0 bases, with 14 bases remaining between them.

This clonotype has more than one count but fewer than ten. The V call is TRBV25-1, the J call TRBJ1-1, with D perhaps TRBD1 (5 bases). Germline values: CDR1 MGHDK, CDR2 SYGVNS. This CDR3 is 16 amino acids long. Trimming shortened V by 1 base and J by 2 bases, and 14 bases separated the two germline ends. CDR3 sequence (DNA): TGTGCCAGCAGTGAATTTGGGGCTCTTTTTAACACTGAAGCTTTCTTT. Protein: CASSEFGALFNTEAFF.

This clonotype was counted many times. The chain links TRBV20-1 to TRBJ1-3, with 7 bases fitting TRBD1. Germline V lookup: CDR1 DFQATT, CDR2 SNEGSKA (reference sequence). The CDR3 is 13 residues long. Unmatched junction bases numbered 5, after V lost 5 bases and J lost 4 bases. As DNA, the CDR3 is TGCAGTGCTCAGACAGGGTTCGGAAACACCATATATTTT. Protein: CSAQTGFGNTIYF.

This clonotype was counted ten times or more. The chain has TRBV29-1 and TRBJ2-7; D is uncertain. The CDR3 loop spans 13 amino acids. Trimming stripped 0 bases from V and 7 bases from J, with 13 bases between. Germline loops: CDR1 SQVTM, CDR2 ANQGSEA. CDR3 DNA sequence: TGCAGCGTTGAAGATCTTCCCCAATCGGAGCAGTACTTC. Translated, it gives CSVEDLPQSEQYF.

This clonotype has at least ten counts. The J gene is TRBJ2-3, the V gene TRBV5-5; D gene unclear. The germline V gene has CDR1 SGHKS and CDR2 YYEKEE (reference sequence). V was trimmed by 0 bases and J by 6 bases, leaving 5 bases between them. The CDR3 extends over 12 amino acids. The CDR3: CASSLVLDTQYF. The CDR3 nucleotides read TGTGCCAGCAGCTTGGTGCTCGATACGCAGTATTTT.

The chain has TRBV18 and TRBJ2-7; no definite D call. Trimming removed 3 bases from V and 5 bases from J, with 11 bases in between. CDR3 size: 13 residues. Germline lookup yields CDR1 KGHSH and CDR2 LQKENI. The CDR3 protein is CASSPDGGHEQYV. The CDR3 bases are TGTGCCAGCTCACCGGATGGTGGGCACGAGCAGTACGTC.

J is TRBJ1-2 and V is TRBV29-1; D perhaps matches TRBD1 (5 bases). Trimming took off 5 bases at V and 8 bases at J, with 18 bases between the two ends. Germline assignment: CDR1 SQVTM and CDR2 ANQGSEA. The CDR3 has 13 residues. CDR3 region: CSVLLPGAGGYTF. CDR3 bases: TGCAGCGTTCTTCTCCCTGGGGCAGGAGGCTACACCTTC.

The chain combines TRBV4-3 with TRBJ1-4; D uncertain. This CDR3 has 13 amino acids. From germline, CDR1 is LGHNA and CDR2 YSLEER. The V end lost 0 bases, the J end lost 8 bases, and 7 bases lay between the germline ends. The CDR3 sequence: CASSQERGEKLFF. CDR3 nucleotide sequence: TGCGCCAGCAGCCAAGAGCGGGGAGAAAAACTGTTTTTT.

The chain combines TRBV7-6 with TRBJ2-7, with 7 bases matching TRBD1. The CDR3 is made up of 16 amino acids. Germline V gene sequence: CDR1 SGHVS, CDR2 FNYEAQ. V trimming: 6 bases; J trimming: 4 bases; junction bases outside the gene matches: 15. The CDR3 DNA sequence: TGTGCCAGCAGTTTTAGTAACTATCTGGGACAGTACGAGCAGTACGTC. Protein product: CASSFSNYLGQYEQYV.

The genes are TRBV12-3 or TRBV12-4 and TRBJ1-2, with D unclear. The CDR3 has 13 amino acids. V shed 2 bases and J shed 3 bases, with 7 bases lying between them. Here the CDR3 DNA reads TGTGCCAGCAGTTTACAGGCGGACTATGGCTACACCTTC. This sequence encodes CASSLQADYGYTF.